This TCR beta chain was documented in a study of blood T cell repertoires in COVID-19. J lost 4 bases, V lost 4 bases, and 1 base had no gene match. The germline V gene encodes CDR1 SGHTA and CDR2 FQGNSA. The CDR3 has 16 residues. The data were produced by immunoSEQ multiplex PCR, yet TCRdb's version contains in-frame clones alone and is incomplete. Here the sample spans about 290,000 clones, roughly 90% being singletons. The age range of participants was roughly 18 to 90 years, with residence in approximately 25 US areas. Cohorts were assigned according to the clinical history that participants reported.

The TCR originated in a woman between 40 and 55 years old who had recovered from COVID-19. The sequenced sample was PBMCs or T cells enriched from blood (not recorded which). V and J are TRBV7-2 and TRBJ2-2; 15 nucleotides agree with TRBD2. CDR3 DNA: TGTGCCAGCAGCTCGGGACTAGCGGGGGGCACCGGGGAGCTGTTTTTT. Translated, it gives CASSSGLAGGTGELFF.